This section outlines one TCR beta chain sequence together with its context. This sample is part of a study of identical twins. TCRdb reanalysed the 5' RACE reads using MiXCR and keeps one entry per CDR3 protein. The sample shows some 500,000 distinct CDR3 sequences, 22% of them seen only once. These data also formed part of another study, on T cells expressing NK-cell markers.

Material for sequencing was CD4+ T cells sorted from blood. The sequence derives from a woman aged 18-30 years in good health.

The CDR3 loop is CASSVGGDQETQYF. The CDR3 coding sequence is TGCGCCAGCAGTGTCGGAGGGGACCAAGAGACCCAGTACTTC. V gene TRBV10-1 combines with J gene TRBJ2-5; perhaps TRBD2 as D (6 bases). The V end lost 4 bases, the J end lost 0 bases, and 9 bases lay between the germline ends. Germline CDR1 reads WNHNN; CDR2 reads SYGVQD (reference sequence). The CDR3 is 14 amino acids.